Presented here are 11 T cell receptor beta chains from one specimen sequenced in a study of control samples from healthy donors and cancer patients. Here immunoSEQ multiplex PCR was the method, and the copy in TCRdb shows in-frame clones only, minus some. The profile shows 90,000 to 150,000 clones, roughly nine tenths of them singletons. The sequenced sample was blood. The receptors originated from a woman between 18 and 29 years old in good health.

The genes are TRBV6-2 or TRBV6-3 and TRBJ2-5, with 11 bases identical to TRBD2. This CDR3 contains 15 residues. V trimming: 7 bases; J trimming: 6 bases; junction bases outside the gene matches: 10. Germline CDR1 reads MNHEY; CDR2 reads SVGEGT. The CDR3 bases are TGTGCCAGCACCCCACTAGCGGGAGCTTCAAAGACCCAGTACTTC. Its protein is CASTPLAGASKTQYF.

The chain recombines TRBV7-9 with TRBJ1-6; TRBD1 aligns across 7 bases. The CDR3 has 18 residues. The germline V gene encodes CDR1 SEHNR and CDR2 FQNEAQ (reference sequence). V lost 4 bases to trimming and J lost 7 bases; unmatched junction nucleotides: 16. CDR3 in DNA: TGTGCCAGCAGCTCCCTTACAGGGGAGGGGGCCCTCAATTCACCCCTCCACTTT. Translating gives CASSSLTGEGALNSPLHF.

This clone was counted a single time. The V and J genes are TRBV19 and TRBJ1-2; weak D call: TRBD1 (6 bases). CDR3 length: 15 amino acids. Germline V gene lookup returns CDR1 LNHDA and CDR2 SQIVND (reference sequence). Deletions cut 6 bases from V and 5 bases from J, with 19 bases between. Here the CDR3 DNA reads TGTGCCAGTAGGCCGTGGGCAGGGGTAGTTTATGGCTACACCTTC. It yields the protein CASRPWAGVVYGYTF.

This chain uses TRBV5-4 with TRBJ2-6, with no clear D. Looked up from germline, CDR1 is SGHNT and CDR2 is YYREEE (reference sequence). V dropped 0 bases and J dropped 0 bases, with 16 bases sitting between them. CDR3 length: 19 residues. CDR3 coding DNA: TGTGCCAGCAGCTTGGTAGAGCCGGGTAGGATCTCTGGGGCCAACGTCCTGACTTTC. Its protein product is CASSLVEPGRISGANVLTF. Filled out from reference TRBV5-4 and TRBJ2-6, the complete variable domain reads ETGVTQSPTHLIKTRGQQVTLRCSSQSGHNTVSWYQQALGQGPQFIFQYYREEENGRGNFPPRFSGLQFPNYSSELNVNALELDDSALYLCASSLVEPGRISGANVLTFGAGSRLTVL.

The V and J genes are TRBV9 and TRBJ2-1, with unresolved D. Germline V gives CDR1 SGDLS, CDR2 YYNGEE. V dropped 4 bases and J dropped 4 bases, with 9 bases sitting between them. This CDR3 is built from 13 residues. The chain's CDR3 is CASSMGFYNEQFF. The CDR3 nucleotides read TGTGCCAGCAGCATGGGGTTTTACAATGAGCAGTTCTTC.

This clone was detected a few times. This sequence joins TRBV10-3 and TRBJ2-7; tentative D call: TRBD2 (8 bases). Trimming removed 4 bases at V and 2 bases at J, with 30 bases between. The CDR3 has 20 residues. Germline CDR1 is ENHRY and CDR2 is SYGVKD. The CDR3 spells CAISGAGQPTSGGVPYEQYF. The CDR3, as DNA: TGTGCCATCAGTGGGGCGGGACAGCCTACTTCGGGGGGGGTGCCCTACGAGCAGTACTTC.

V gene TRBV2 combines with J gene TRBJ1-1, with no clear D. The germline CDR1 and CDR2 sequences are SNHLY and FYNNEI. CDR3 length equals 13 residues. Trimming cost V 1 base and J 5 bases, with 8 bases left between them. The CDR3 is CASSEEAGTEAFF. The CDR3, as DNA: TGTGCCAGCAGTGAAGAGGCTGGTACTGAAGCTTTCTTT.

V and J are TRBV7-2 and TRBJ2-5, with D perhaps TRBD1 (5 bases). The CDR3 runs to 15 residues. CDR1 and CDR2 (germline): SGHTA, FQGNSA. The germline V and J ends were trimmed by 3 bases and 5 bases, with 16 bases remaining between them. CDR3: CASSFQPQGHETQYF. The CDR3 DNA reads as TGTGCCAGCAGCTTTCAGCCTCAGGGCCACGAGACCCAGTACTTC.

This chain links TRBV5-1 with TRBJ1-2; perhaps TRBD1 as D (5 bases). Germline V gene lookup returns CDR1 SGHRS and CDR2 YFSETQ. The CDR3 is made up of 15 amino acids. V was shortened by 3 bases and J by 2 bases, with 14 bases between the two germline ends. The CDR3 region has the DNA TGCGCCAGCAGCTCGCGCGGGACGGCGAACTATGGCTACACCTTC. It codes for CASSSRGTANYGYTF.

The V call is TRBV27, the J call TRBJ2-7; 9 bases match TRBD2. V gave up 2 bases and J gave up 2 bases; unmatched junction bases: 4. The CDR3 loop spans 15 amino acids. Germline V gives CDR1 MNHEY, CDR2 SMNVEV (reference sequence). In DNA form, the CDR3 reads TGTGCCAGCAGTTTACTAGCGGGACCTACCTACGAGCAGTACTTC. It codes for CASSLLAGPTYEQYF.

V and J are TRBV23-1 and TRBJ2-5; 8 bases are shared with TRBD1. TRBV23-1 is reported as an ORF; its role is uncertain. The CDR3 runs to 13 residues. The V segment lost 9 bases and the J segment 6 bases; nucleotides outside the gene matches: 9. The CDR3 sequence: CARSRGRLKTQYF. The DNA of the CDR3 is TGCGCCAGATCCAGGGGGCGCTTAAAGACCCAGTACTTC.